This TCR beta chain was documented in a study of cytomegalovirus exposure and HLA in healthy donors. Each donor was healthy, and each was a bone marrow donor. This clone has just a few counts. Use of 60 Vbeta and 13 Jbeta primers characterized the PCR. Here immunoSEQ multiplex PCR was the method, and the copy in TCRdb shows in-frame clones only, minus some. The table lists 130,000 or so clones, 76% of them singletons. This clonotype was sampled from a man in his forties or fifties in good health and CMV-seronegative. The material sequenced was PBMCs.

This CDR3 reads CSVEGASYSSYNEQFF. The CDR3 bases are TGCAGCGTTGAAGGGGCCTCTTATAGCTCCTACAATGAGCAGTTCTTC. This chain joins TRBV29-1 and TRBJ2-1; D call uncertain. In germline, CDR1 is SQVTM, CDR2 ANQGSEA. Trimming stripped 1 base from V and 0 bases from J, with 13 bases between. This CDR3 is built from 16 residues.